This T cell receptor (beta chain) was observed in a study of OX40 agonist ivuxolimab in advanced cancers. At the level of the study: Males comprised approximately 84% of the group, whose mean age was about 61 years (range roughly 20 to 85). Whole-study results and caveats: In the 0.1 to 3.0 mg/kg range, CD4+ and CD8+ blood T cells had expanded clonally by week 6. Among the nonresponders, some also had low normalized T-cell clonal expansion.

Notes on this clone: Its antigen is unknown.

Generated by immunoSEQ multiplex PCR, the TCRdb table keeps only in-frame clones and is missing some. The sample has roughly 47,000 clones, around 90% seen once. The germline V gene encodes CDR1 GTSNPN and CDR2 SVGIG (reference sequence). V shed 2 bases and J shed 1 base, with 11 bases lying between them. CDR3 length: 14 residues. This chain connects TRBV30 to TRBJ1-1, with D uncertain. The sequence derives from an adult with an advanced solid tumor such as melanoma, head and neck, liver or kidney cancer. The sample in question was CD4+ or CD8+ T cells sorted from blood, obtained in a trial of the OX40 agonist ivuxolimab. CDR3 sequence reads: CAWSRVSGNTEAFF. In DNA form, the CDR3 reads TGTGCCTGGAGTCGGGTCTCGGGGAACACTGAAGCTTTCTTT. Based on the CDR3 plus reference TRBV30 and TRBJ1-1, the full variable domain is SQTIHQWPATLVQPVGSPLSLECTVEGTSNPNLYWYRQAAGRGLQLLFYSVGIGQISSEVPQNLSASRPQDRQFILSSKKLLLSDSGFYLCAWSRVSGNTEAFFGQGTRLTVV.